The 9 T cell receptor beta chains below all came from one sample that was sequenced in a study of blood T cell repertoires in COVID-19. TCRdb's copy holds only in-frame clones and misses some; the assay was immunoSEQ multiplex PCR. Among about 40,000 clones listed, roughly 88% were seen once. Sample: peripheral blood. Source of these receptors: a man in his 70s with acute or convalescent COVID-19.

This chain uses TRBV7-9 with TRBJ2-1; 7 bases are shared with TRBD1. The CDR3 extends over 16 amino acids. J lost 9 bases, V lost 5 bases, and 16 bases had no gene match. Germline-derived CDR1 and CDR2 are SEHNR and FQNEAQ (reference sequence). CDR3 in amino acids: CASSTRQGETGFEQFF. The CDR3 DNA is TGTGCCAGCAGCACCCGACAGGGAGAGACAGGCTTTGAGCAGTTCTTC.

CDR3 protein: CASGEEAGETQYF. The CDR3 DNA sequence: TGTGCCAGCGGGGAAGAGGCGGGGGAGACCCAGTACTTC. The genes are TRBV2 and TRBJ2-5; possibly TRBD2 for D (6 bases). From germline, CDR1 is SNHLY and CDR2 FYNNEI. V lost 8 bases and J lost 5, with 15 bases in between. This CDR3 has 13 residues. The variable domain in full, completed from reference TRBV2 and TRBJ2-5, reads EPEVTQTPSHQVTQMGQEVILRCVPISNHLYFYWYRQILGQKVEFLVSFYNNEISEKSEIFDDQFSVERPDGSNFTLKIRSTKLEDSAMYFCASGEEAGETQYFGPGTRLLVL.

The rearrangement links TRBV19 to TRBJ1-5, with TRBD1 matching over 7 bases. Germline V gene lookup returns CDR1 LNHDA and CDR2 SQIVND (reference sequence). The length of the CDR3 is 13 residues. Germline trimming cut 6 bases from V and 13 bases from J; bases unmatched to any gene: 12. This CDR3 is CASSTPPDRPQHF. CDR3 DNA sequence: TGTGCCAGTAGCACTCCACCGGACAGGCCACAGCATTTT.

The CDR3 protein is CSASLGTSGRGETQYF. CDR3 nucleotides: TGCAGTGCTAGTTTAGGGACTAGCGGGAGGGGAGAGACCCAGTACTTC. This chain uses TRBV20-1 with TRBJ2-5; 16 nucleotides agree with TRBD2. V shed 3 bases and J 4 bases; nucleotides not matched to a gene: 5. In germline, CDR1 is DFQATT, CDR2 SNEGSKA (reference sequence). The CDR3 length is 16 residues.

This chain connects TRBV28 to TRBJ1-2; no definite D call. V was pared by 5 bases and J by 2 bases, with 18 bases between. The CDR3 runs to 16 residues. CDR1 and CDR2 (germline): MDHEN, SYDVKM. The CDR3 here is CASSAVEGRMNYGYTF. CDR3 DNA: TGTGCCAGCAGTGCCGTGGAGGGCAGGATGAACTATGGCTACACCTTC.

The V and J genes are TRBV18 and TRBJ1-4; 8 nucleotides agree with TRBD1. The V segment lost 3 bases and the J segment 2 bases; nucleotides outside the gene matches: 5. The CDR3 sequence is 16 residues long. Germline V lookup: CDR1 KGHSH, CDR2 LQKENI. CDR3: CASSPPDRGTNEKLFF. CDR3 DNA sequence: TGTGCCAGCTCACCGCCCGACAGGGGTACTAATGAAAAACTGTTTTTT. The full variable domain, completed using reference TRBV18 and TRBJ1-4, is NAGVMQNPRHLVRRRGQEARLRCSPMKGHSHVYWYRQLPEEGLKFMVYLQKENIIDESGMPKERFSAEFPKEGPSILRIQQVVRGDSAAYFCASSPPDRGTNEKLFFGSGTQLSVL.

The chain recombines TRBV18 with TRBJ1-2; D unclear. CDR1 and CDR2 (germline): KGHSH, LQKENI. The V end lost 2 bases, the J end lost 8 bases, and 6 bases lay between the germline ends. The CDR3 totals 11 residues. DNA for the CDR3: TGTGCCAGCTCACCATCCGAGGGCTACACCTTC. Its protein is CASSPSEGYTF.

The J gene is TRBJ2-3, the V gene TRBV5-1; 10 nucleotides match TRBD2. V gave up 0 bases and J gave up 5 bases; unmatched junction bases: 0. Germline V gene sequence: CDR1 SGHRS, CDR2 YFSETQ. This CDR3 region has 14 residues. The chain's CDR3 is CASSLVAGGDTQYF. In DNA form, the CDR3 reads TGCGCCAGCAGCTTGGTAGCGGGGGGAGATACGCAGTATTTT.

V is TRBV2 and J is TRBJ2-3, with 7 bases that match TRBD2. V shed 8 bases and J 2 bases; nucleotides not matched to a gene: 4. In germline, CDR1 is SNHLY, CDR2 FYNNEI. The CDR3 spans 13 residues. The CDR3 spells CASARGDTDTQYF. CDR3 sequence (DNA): TGTGCCAGCGCACGGGGGGACACAGATACGCAGTATTTT.